This T cell receptor (beta chain) comes out of a study of shared clonotypes between healthy human individuals. Trimming pared 5 bases from V and 4 bases from J, leaving 11 bases between. CDR1 is MDHEN, CDR2 SYDVKM, per germline. CDR3 length: 13 amino acids. With respect to this clone: Other DNA variants within this sample encode the same CDR3.

Sequencing used immunoSEQ multiplex PCR; TCRdb keeps in-frame clones, though not all of them. There are some 1,400,000 clones in the sample; roughly 96% occur only once, and approximately 1.1% lies in the top ten. The material sequenced was naive CD4+ T cells sorted from blood. Subset here: CD45RA+ positively selected. The V gene is TRBV28, the J gene TRBJ1-2; the D gene is possibly TRBD1 (5 bases). This clonotype was sampled from a man under 40 in good health. The CDR3 loop reads CASSPLGGYGYTF. As DNA, the CDR3 is TGTGCCAGCAGTCCACTTGGGGGCTATGGCTACACCTTC.